This T cell receptor (beta chain) was captured in a study of vaccination effects on CD4 cells after COVID-19. The study, taken as a whole, reports: Marked clonal contraction was seen in infection- and vaccine-induced clones late after vaccination.

Antigen-specific CD4+ T cells were expanded with viral peptide pools in the ViraFEST assay before sequencing. Once cultured for approximately 10 days, the cells underwent separation to obtain CD4+ T cells. Vaccine administered to participants consisted of two doses of either BNT162b2 or mRNA-1273. A half-medium replacement with IL-2 medium was carried out on days 3 and 7. CDR1 is SGHRS and CDR2 is YFSETQ in the germline V gene. V trimming: 4 bases; J trimming: 7 bases; junction bases outside the gene matches: 13. The CDR3 spans 17 residues. This clone was counted a single time. Its antigen is as yet unknown. Profiling relied on immunoSEQ multiplex PCR, and the TCRdb table lists in-frame clones only, not all of them. The repertoire holds over 30,000 clones, around 80% seen once, with 1.5% in the top ten.

The sequence was obtained from a human donor who received a COVID-19 vaccine. Some clones in this sample may be carry-over from other donors' samples. Sequenced material: CD4+ T cells from PBMCs cultured with HCoV-NL63 spike peptides, taken after COVID-19 vaccination. This chain joins TRBV5-1 and TRBJ2-2; TRBD1 aligns across 10 bases. Here the CDR3 reads CASSGTSAGQGYGELFF. For the CDR3, the DNA is TGCGCCAGCAGCGGGACCTCCGCGGGACAGGGGTACGGGGAGCTGTTTTTT.